This entry lists 20 T cell receptor beta chains sequenced from one sample in a study of blood T cell repertoires in COVID-19. Measured with immunoSEQ multiplex PCR; TCRdb has only the in-frame clones, and not every one. The table shows about 170,000 clones, with around four fifths occurring only once. The sequenced sample consisted of PBMCs or T cells enriched from blood (not recorded which). The receptors shown here come from a woman aged 50 to 65 in a cohort exposed to, infected with or recovered from COVID-19 (not recorded which).

This chain joins TRBV28 and TRBJ1-5, with no clear D. The germline V gene has CDR1 MDHEN and CDR2 SYDVKM. V dropped 2 bases and J dropped 6 bases, with 5 bases sitting between them. The CDR3 covers 12 residues. In nucleotides, the CDR3 is TGTGCCAGCAGTTTAACCAGTCAGCCCCAGCATTTT. It encodes CASSLTSQPQHF. Drawing the rest from reference TRBV28 and TRBJ1-5, the complete variable domain is DVKVTQSSRYLVKRTGEKVFLECVQDMDHENMFWYRQDPGLGLRLIYFSYDVKMKEKGDIPEGYSVSREKKERFSLILESASTNQTSMYLCASSLTSQPQHFGDGTRLSIL.

The chain joins TRBV2 to TRBJ1-2; perhaps TRBD1 as D (5 bases). Trimming took 6 bases from V and 4 from J, leaving 18 bases between them. Germline CDR1 reads SNHLY; CDR2 reads FYNNEI. CDR3 length: 15 residues. The CDR3 DNA follows: TGTGCCAGCAGCGAAAGGGGACTGAGGACCTATGGCTACACCTTC. Translating it yields CASSERGLRTYGYTF.

The chain couples TRBV5-6 to TRBJ2-3; TRBD1 agrees at 9 bases. This CDR3 comprises 15 residues. From germline, CDR1 is SGHDT and CDR2 YYEEEE. V lost 3 bases and J lost 6; bases outside the gene matches: 8. For the CDR3, the DNA is TGTGCCAGCAGCTCGCGGGACAGGGATGGCGATACGCAGTATTTT. Encoded protein: CASSSRDRDGDTQYF.

V gene TRBV5-1 combines with J gene TRBJ1-2, with TRBD1 identical over 10 bases. CDR3 length: 15 amino acids. CDR1 is SGHRS and CDR2 is YFSETQ in the germline V gene. V gave up 4 bases and J gave up 0 bases; unmatched junction bases: 3. The CDR3 DNA reads TGCGCCAGCAGCGGCGGACAGGGGGCTAACTATGGCTACACCTTC. Its protein is CASSGGQGANYGYTF. The full variable domain, in which reference TRBV5-1 and TRBJ1-2 provide the parts outside the CDR3, is KAGVTQTPRYLIKTRGQQVTLSCSPISGHRSVSWYQQTPGQGLQFLFEYFSETQRNKGNFPGRFSGRQFSNSRSEMNVSTLELGDSALYLCASSGGQGANYGYTFGSGTRLTVV.

The rearrangement joins TRBV5-1 to TRBJ1-4, with D possibly TRBD1 on 5 matching bases. Germline-derived CDR1 and CDR2 are SGHRS and YFSETQ. Trimming cost V 4 bases and J 7 bases, with 17 bases left between them. CDR3 length: 15 residues. Written as DNA, the CDR3 is TGCGCCAGCAGCCCCGGCGGGGGGGAGGGTGAAAAACTGTTTTTT. It encodes CASSPGGGEGEKLFF.

The chain has TRBV4-1 and TRBJ1-3, with 9 nucleotides matching TRBD1. V was pared by 2 bases and J by 4 bases, with 6 bases of the junction left unmatched. The CDR3 runs 16 residues. The V gene's germline CDR1 is MGHRA and CDR2 YSYEKL. This chain's CDR3 is CASSQFGDRVGNTIYF. CDR3 nucleotide sequence: TGCGCCAGCAGCCAATTCGGGGACAGGGTGGGAAACACCATATATTTT.

CDR3 DNA: TGTGCCAGCAGCTTTTCTTGGCAGGGCTATACGCAGTATTTT. It encodes CASSFSWQGYTQYF. V and J are TRBV5-8 and TRBJ2-3; the D gene is possibly TRBD1 (5 bases). V was shortened by 2 bases and J by 7 bases, with 14 bases between the two germline ends. The CDR3 loop spans 14 amino acids. Germline V gene lookup returns CDR1 SGHTS and CDR2 YDEGEE.

The chain recombines TRBV7-3 with TRBJ1-1, with D possibly being TRBD1 (5 bases). Germline CDR1 SGHTA, CDR2 FQGTGA. Between the trimmed V and J ends, which lost 5 bases and 6 bases, there was a span of 16 bases. This CDR3 spans 14 amino acids. The CDR3 reads CASSPRAGEAEAFF. As DNA, the CDR3 is TGTGCCAGCAGCCCCAGGGCGGGGGAGGCTGAAGCTTTCTTT.

This clone was counted only a few times. The V call is TRBV5-1, the J call TRBJ1-1, with 9 bases aligning to TRBD1. Germline V gene lookup returns CDR1 SGHRS and CDR2 YFSETQ. CDR3 length: 14 residues. V shed 4 bases and J 4 bases; nucleotides not matched to a gene: 5. The CDR3 DNA sequence: TGCGCCAGCAGCATGACGACAGGGGGCACTGAAGCTTTCTTT. This gives the protein CASSMTTGGTEAFF.

This clone was observed at least ten times. The genes are TRBV5-6 and TRBJ1-3, with D uncertain. With 2 bases removed from V and 8 bases from J, the gap between germline ends came to 17 bases. The CDR3 is 15 residues long. Germline V gives CDR1 SGHDT, CDR2 YYEEEE. DNA for the CDR3: TGTGCCAGCAGCTTTTCGGGTACGGATATGGACACCATATATTTT. Translated: CASSFSGTDMDTIYF.

This clone was seen only a few times. The chain uses TRBV28 and TRBJ1-5; D is unclear. The ends were cut back, 6 bases at V and 6 bases at J, with 12 bases in the middle. CDR3 size: 13 residues. Germline V lookup: CDR1 MDHEN, CDR2 SYDVKM. CDR3 sequence reads: CASRDGGLQPQHF. The CDR3, as DNA: TGTGCCAGCAGGGACGGAGGGCTTCAGCCCCAGCATTTT.

The V call is TRBV15, the J call TRBJ2-2; TRBD2 matches 7 bases. Germline lookup yields CDR1 LNHNV and CDR2 YYDKDF (reference sequence). The CDR3 has 16 residues. The ends lost 1 base at V and 1 base at J; junction bases unmatched: 3. This chain's CDR3 is CATSRGSGMNTGELFF. The CDR3 DNA reads as TGTGCCACCAGCAGAGGGAGCGGGATGAACACCGGGGAGCTGTTTTTT.

This clone showed up just once. V gene TRBV28 combines with J gene TRBJ2-2; D may be TRBD1 (5 bases). The CDR3 is made up of 15 amino acids. Germline lookup yields CDR1 MDHEN and CDR2 SYDVKM. V lost 3 bases to trimming and J lost 0 bases, with 8 bases between them. For the CDR3, the DNA is TGTGCCAGCAGTTTTGAAGGGGCGAACACCGGGGAGCTGTTTTTT. Translated: CASSFEGANTGELFF. Full variable domain (remainder filled in from reference TRBV28 and TRBJ2-2): DVKVTQSSRYLVKRTGEKVFLECVQDMDHENMFWYRQDPGLGLRLIYFSYDVKMKEKGDIPEGYSVSREKKERFSLILESASTNQTSMYLCASSFEGANTGELFFGEGSRLTVL.

CDR3 coding DNA: TGTGCCAGCAGCGTAATGGGGACACCGGAAAAAGGAACTAATGAAAAACTGTTTTTT. Its protein is CASSVMGTPEKGTNEKLFF. The chain employs TRBV2 and TRBJ1-4, with D perhaps matching TRBD1 (6 bases). CDR1 is SNHLY, CDR2 FYNNEI, per germline. V lost 6 bases, J lost 1 base, and 24 bases lay in between. CDR3 length: 19 amino acids.

The J gene is TRBJ2-1, the V gene TRBV5-1, with D maybe TRBD1 (5 bases). CDR1 is SGHRS, CDR2 YFSETQ, per germline. Trimming stripped 1 base from V and 0 bases from J, with 11 bases between. The CDR3 runs to 16 residues. The CDR3 loop reads CASSLRAGSSYNEQFF. The CDR3 DNA is TGCGCCAGCAGCTTGAGAGCAGGGTCCTCCTACAATGAGCAGTTCTTC.

DNA of the CDR3: TGTGCCAGCAGCCACTATTTAGTGAGGTCCGGGGAGCTGTTTTTT. Translating it yields CASSHYLVRSGELFF. The V and J genes are TRBV7-9 and TRBJ2-2; no definite D call. Germline CDR1 is SEHNR and CDR2 is FQNEAQ (reference sequence). Deletions cut 5 bases from V and 6 bases from J, with 16 bases between. The CDR3 totals 15 residues.

The chain links TRBV29-1 to TRBJ2-1; no clear D. CDR3 length: 16 residues. Per the germline V gene, CDR1 is SQVTM and CDR2 is ANQGSEA. V was clipped by 7 bases and J by 4 bases, with 23 bases between them. CDR3 protein: CSALVVSYQNYNEQFF. The CDR3 DNA follows: TGCAGCGCCCTCGTAGTTAGCTATCAAAATTACAATGAGCAGTTCTTC.

This chain uses TRBV5-4 with TRBJ2-7; 10 positions agree with TRBD2. The CDR3 spans 14 residues. Per the germline V gene, CDR1 is SGHNT and CDR2 is YYREEE (reference sequence). The junction had 10 bases not matched to a gene; V was cut back by 10 bases and J by 3 bases. CDR3 in DNA: TGTGCCTTTATGGGGGGGACTAGCGACTACGAGCAGTACTTC. Its protein is CAFMGGTSDYEQYF.

To note about this clone: At the DNA level, this CDR3 is encoded by other sequences in the same sample as well. This chain links TRBV15 with TRBJ2-5, with D uncertain. Trimming pared 0 bases from V and 4 bases from J, leaving 6 bases between. CDR3 length: 13 residues. Per germline, CDR1 LNHNV and CDR2 YYDKDF (reference sequence). This CDR3 reads CATSRDLRETQYF. CDR3 sequence (DNA): TGTGCCACCAGCAGAGACCTACGAGAGACCCAGTACTTC.

In this sample, this clone turned up a few times. The V and J genes are TRBV5-1 and TRBJ2-7; 8 bases are shared with TRBD1. CDR1 is SGHRS, CDR2 YFSETQ, per germline. The CDR3 has 15 amino acids. V was clipped by 1 base and J by 5 bases; unmatched bases: 8. The CDR3 sequence: CASSLTSWTGNEQYF. In DNA, the CDR3 is TGCGCCAGCAGCTTGACATCGTGGACAGGGAACGAGCAGTACTTC.